This T cell receptor beta chain appears in the sequencing data of a study of cytomegalovirus exposure and HLA in healthy donors. Study overall: Genotyping of 300 to 450 donors showed that 80% to 90% belonged to the Caucasian-associated ancestry cluster.

60 Vbeta and 13 Jbeta primers were used in PCR. Sequencing was performed with immunoSEQ multiplex PCR; in TCRdb, only in-frame clones are kept and a portion is missing. The sample shows roughly 150,000 clones, 75% to 90% of them seen only once. Input material: PBMCs. The clonotype was recovered from a male donor in good health and CMV-seronegative.

The chain's CDR3 is CASSQDGRQGEQYF. DNA for the CDR3: TGCGCCAGCAGCCAAGATGGGCGACAGGGTGAGCAGTACTTC. This chain connects TRBV4-3 to TRBJ2-7; 7 bases line up with TRBD1. Germline assignment: CDR1 LGHNA and CDR2 YSLEER. The CDR3 loop spans 14 amino acids. After removal of 0 bases from V and 7 bases from J, the junction contained 6 bases not matched to a gene.